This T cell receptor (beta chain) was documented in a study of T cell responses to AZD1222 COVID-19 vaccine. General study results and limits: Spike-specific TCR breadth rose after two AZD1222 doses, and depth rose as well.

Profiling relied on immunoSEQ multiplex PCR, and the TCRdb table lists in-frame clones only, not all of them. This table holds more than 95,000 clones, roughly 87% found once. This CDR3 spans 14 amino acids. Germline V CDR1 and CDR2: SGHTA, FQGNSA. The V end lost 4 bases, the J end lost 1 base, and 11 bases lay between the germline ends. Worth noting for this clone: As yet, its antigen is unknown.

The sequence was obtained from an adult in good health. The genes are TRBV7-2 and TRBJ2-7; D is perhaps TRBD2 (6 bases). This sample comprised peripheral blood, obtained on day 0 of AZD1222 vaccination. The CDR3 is CASSWDSNSYEQYF. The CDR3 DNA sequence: TGTGCCAGCAGCTGGGACTCGAATTCCTACGAGCAGTACTTC.